This T cell receptor (beta chain) derives from a study of T-cell memory formation after mild COVID-19. Across the whole study: TCR clustering was largely donor specific.

Of note for this clonotype: Its antigen is unknown.

Trimming cost V 6 bases and J 10 bases; bases outside gene matches: 16. The CDR3 is 15 amino acids. Germline V gene lookup returns CDR1 MNHEY and CDR2 SVGEGT. Study observations and caveats: Clones from the second wave (peaking day 37) had unconfirmed SARS-CoV-2 specificity.

TCR alpha and TCR beta cDNA libraries carrying sample barcodes and UMIs came from 5'RACE with constant-segment primers. TCRdb passed the 5' RACE reads through MiXCR, listing each CDR3 protein once. The sample includes 300,000 to 350,000 distinct CDR3 sequences, approximately 12% of them seen just once. The TCR originated in a man younger than 35 who had mild COVID-19 (a few samples of this study predate the infection). Cell type and time point are not known. What was sequenced was PBMCs or a T cell subset sorted from them (not recorded which). J is TRBJ1-1 and V is TRBV6-2 or TRBV6-3; 8 bases are a match to TRBD1. The CDR3 nucleotides read TGTGCCAGCAGAAACGGCGGGACAGGTCCTTCCATAGCTTTCTTT. Its protein product is CASRNGGTGPSIAFF.